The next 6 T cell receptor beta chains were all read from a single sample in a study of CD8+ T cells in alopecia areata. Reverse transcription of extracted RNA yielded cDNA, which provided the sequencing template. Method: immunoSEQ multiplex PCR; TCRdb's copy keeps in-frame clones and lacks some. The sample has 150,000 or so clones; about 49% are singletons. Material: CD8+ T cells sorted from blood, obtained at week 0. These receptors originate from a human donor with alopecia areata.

For the CDR3, the DNA is TGTGCCAGCAGTTTAATCCGGGGGGCTTACAATGAGCAGTTCTTC. It is translated as CASSLIRGAYNEQFF. This rearrangement joins TRBV27 to TRBJ2-1; possible D gene TRBD2, 7 bases. Looked up from germline, CDR1 is MNHEY and CDR2 is SMNVEV (reference sequence). This CDR3 is built from 15 residues. Trimming cost V 2 bases and J 4 bases, with 12 bases left between them.

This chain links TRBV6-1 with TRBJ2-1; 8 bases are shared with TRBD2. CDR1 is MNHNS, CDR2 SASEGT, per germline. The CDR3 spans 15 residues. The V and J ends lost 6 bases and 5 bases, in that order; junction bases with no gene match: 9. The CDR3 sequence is CASSLLGGAHNEQFF. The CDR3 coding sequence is TGTGCCAGCAGCCTCCTCGGGGGGGCACACAATGAGCAGTTCTTC.

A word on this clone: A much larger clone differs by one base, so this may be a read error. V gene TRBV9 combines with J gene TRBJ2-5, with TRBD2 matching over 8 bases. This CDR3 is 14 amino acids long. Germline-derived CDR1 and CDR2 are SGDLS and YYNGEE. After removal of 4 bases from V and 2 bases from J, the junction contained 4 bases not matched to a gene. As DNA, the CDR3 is TGTGCCAGCAGCTTATTAGCGGGACAAGAGACCCAGTACTTC. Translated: CASSLLAGQETQYF.

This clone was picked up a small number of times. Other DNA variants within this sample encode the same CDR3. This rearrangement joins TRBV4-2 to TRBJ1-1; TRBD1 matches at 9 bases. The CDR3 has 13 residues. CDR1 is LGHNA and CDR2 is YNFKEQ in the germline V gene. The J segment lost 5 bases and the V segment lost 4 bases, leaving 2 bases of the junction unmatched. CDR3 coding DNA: TGTGCCAGCAGCCCGACAGGGGGAACTGAAGCTTTCTTT. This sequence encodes CASSPTGGTEAFF.

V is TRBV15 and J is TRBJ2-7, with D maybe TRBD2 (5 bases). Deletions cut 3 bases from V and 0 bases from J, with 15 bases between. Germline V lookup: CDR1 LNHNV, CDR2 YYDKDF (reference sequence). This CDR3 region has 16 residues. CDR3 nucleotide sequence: TGTGCCACCAGCAGGGCAGGTTGGGAGAGCTCCTACGAGCAGTACTTC. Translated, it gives CATSRAGWESSYEQYF.

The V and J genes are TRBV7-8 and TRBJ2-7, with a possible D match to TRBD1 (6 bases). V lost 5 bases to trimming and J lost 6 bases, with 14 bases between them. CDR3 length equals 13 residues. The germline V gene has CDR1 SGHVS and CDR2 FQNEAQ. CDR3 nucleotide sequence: TGTGCCAGCAGCAGCCGGACAGTCACCGAGCAGTACTTC. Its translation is CASSSRTVTEQYF.